This TCR beta chain was retrieved from a study of blood T cell repertoires in COVID-19. TCRdb keeps only in-frame clones here, not all; method: immunoSEQ multiplex PCR. The sample yields about 78,000 clones, around nine tenths seen once. The CDR3 loop spans 15 amino acids. The germline V gene encodes CDR1 SGHDT and CDR2 YYEEEE. With 2 bases clipped from V and 1 base from J, the junction kept 5 bases outside the gene matches. This rearrangement joins TRBV5-6 to TRBJ2-7, with 8 positions matching TRBD1. The clonotype was recovered from a woman aged 60-75 years with acute or convalescent COVID-19. The sample consisted of peripheral blood. CDR3 nucleotides: TGTGCCAGCAGCTTTGACAGGACAGGGTCCTACGAGCAGTACTTC. Encoded protein: CASSFDRTGSYEQYF.